Below, one T cell receptor (beta chain) is given with its context. Germline loops: CDR1 MDHEN, CDR2 SYDVKM. The ends lost 6 bases at V and 6 bases at J; junction bases unmatched: 14. This CDR3 is built from 16 residues. The sample originates from a study of T cell responses to AZD1222 COVID-19 vaccine. TCRdb's table, derived via immunoSEQ multiplex PCR, lists solely in-frame clones and lacks some. Here the sample spans 150,000 or so clones, 92% being singletons. This rearrangement joins TRBV28 to TRBJ2-7, with 10 bases lining up with TRBD2. The receptor's source is an adult in good health. The source was peripheral blood, collected on day 0 of AZD1222 vaccination. This CDR3 is CASSLIRTSGRLEQYF. CDR3 DNA sequence: TGTGCCAGCAGCCTTATCCGGACTAGCGGCCGGCTCGAGCAGTACTTC.